The clone carrying this TCR beta chain appeared once. This sample was taken from a study of OX40 agonist ivuxolimab in advanced cancers. Measured with immunoSEQ multiplex PCR; TCRdb has only the in-frame clones, and not every one. The table has some 80,000 clones, around 80% seen once. The CDR3 runs to 15 residues. V was trimmed by 6 bases and J by 1 base, leaving 15 bases between them. CDR1 MDHEN and CDR2 SYDVKM come from the germline V gene. The sample consisted of CD4+ or CD8+ T cells sorted from blood, taken in a trial of the OX40 agonist ivuxolimab. This rearrangement joins TRBV28 to TRBJ1-1, with D unclear. This receptor was obtained from an adult with an advanced solid tumor such as melanoma, head and neck, liver or kidney cancer. The CDR3 coding sequence is TGTGCCAGCAGCCCGGCGGGTCGAACGAACACTGAAGCTTTCTTT. It encodes CASSPAGRTNTEAFF.